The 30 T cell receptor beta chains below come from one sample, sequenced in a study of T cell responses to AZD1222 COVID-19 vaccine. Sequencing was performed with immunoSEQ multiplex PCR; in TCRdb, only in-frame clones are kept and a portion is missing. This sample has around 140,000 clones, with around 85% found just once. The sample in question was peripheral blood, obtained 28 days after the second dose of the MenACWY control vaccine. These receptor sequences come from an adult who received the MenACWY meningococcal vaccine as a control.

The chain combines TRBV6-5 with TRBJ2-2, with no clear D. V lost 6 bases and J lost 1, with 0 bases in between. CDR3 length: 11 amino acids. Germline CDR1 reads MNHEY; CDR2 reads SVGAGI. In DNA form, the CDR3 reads TGTGCCAGCAGGAACACCGGGGAGCTGTTTTTT. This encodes CASRNTGELFF.

CDR3 nucleotides: TGTGCCAGCAGCTTAGAGGGTGGGGTTGAAGCTTTCTTT. This translates into CASSLEGGVEAFF. The chain combines TRBV7-9 with TRBJ1-1; unclear D gene. CDR1 SEHNR and CDR2 FQNEAQ come from the germline V gene (reference sequence). The CDR3 length is 13 residues. Trimming removed 1 base at V and 7 bases at J, with 10 bases between.

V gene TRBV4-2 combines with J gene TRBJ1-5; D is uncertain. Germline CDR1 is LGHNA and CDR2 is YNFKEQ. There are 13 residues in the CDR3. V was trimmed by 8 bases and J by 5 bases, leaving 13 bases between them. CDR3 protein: CASARSRDQPQHF. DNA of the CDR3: TGTGCCAGCGCAAGATCTCGAGATCAGCCCCAGCATTTT.

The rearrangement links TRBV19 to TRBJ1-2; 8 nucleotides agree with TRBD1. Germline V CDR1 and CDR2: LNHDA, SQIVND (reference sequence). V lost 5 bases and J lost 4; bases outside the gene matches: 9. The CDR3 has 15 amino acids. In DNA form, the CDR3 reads TGTGCCAGTAGTGCGCAGGGGGCGCCTCTCTATGGCTACACCTTC. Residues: CASSAQGAPLYGYTF.

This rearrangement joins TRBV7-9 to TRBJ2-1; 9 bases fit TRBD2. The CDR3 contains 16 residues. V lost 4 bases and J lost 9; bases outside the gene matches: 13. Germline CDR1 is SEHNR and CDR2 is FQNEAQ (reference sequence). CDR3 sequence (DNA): TGTGCCAGCAGCTCCAGCCCGCGGGAGGGCCGGGGTGAGCAGTTCTTC. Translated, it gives CASSSSPREGRGEQFF.

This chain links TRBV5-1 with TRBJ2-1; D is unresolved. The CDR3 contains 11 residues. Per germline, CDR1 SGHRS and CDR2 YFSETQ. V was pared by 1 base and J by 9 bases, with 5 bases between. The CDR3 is CASSLTGEQFF. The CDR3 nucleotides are TGCGCCAGCAGCTTGACCGGTGAGCAGTTCTTC.

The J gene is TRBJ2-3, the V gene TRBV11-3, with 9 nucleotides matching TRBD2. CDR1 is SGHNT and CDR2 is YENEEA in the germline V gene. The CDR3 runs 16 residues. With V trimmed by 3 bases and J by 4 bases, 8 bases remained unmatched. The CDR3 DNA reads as TGTGCCAGCAGCTTCTCAGGCGGGAGGGCCTCAGATACGCAGTATTTT. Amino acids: CASSFSGGRASDTQYF.

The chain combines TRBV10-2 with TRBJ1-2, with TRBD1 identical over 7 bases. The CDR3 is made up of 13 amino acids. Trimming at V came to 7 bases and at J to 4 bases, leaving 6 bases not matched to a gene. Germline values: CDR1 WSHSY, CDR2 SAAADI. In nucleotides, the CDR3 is TGCGCCAGCACACAGGGGCTACTCTATGGCTACACCTTC. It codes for CASTQGLLYGYTF.

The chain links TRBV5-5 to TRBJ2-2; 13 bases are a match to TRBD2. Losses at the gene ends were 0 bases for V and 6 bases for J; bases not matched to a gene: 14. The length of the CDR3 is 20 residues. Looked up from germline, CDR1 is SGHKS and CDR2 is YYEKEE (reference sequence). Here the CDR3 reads CASSLASNGLAGALAGELFF. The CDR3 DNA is TGTGCCAGCAGCTTGGCTTCCAATGGACTAGCGGGGGCCCTTGCCGGGGAGCTGTTTTTT.

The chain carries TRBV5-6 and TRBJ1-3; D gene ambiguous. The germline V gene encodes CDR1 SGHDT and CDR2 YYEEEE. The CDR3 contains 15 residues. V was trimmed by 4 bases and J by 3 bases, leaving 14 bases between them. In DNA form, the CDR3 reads TGTGCCAGCAGCCTCCGTGGGGTTGATGGAAACACCATATATTTT. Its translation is CASSLRGVDGNTIYF.

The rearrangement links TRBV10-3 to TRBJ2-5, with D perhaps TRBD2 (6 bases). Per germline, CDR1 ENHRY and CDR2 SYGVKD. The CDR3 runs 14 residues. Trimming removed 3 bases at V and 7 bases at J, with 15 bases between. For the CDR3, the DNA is TGTGCCATCAGTGAATGGGACCTTAGCGGGACCCAGTACTTC. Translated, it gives CAISEWDLSGTQYF.

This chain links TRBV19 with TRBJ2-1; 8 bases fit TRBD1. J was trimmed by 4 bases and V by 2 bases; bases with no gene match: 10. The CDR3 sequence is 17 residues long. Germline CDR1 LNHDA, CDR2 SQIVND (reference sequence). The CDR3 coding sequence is TGTGCCAGTAGTATACCCCCAGGGGGCGCCGGTTACAATGAGCAGTTCTTC. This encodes CASSIPPGGAGYNEQFF. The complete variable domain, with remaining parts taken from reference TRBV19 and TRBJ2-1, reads DGGITQSPKYLFRKEGQNVTLSCEQNLNHDAMYWYRQDPGQGLRLIYYSQIVNDFQKGDIAEGYSVSREKKESFPLTVTSAQKNPTAFYLCASSIPPGGAGYNEQFFGPGTRLTVL.

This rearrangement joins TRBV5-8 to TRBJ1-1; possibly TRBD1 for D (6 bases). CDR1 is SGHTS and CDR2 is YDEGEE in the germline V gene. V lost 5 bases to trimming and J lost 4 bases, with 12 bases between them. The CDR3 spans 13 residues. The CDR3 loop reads CASRSGQRTEAFF. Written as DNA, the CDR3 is TGTGCCAGCAGATCTGGACAGCGCACTGAAGCTTTCTTT.

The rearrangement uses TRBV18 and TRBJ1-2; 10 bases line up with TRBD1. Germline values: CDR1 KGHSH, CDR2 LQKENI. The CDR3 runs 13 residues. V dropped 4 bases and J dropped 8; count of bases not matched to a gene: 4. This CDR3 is CASSLGTGEGYTF. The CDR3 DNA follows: TGTGCCAGCTCACTCGGGACAGGGGAAGGCTACACCTTC.

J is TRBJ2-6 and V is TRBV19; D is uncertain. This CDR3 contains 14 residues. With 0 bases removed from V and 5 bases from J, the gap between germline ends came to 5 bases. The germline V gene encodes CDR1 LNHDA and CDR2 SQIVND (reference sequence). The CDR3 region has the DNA TGTGCCAGTAGTATAGAGACGAGGGCCAACGTCCTGACTTTC. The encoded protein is CASSIETRANVLTF.

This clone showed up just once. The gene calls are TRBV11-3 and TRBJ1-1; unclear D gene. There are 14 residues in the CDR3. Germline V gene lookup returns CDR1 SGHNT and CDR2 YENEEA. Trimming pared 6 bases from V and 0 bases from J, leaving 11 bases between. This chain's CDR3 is CASSQTRVNTEAFF. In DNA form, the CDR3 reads TGTGCCAGCAGTCAAACCCGGGTGAACACTGAAGCTTTCTTT. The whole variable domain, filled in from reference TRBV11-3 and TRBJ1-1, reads EAGVVQSPRYKIIEKKQPVAFWCNPISGHNTLYWYLQNLGQGPELLIRYENEEAVDDSQLPKDRFSAERLKGVDSTLKIQPAELGDSAVYLCASSQTRVNTEAFFGQGTRLTVV.

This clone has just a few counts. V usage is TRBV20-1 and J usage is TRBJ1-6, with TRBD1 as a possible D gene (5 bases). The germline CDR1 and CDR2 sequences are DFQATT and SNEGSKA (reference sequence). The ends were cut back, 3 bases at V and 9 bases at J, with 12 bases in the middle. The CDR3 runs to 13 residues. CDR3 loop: CSASAGRLSPLHF. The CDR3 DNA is TGCAGTGCTAGTGCAGGGAGACTTTCACCCCTCCACTTT.

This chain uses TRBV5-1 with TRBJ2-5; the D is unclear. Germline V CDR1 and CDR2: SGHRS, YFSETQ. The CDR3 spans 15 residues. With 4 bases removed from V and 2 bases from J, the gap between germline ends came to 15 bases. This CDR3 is CASSPLTNLQETQYF. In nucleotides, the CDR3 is TGCGCCAGCAGCCCCCTGACGAATCTTCAAGAGACCCAGTACTTC. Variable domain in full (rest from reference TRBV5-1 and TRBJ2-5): KAGVTQTPRYLIKTRGQQVTLSCSPISGHRSVSWYQQTPGQGLQFLFEYFSETQRNKGNFPGRFSGRQFSNSRSEMNVSTLELGDSALYLCASSPLTNLQETQYFGPGTRLLVL.

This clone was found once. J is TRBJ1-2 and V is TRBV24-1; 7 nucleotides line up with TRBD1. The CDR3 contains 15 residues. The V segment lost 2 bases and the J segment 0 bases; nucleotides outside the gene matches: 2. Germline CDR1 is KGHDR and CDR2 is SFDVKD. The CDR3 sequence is CATSDWTGSNYGYTF. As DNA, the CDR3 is TGTGCCACCAGTGATTGGACAGGCTCTAACTATGGCTACACCTTC.

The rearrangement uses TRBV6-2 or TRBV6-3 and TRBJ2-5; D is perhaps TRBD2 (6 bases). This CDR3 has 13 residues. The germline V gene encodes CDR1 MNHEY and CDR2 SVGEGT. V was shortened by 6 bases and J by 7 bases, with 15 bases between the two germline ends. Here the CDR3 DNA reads TGTGCCAGCAGCAAGGTGACCGGGGGGACCCAGTACTTC. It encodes CASSKVTGGTQYF.

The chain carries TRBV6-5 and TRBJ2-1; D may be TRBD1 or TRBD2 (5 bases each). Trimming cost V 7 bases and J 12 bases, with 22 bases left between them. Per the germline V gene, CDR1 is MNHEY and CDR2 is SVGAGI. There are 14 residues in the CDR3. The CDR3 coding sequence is TGTGCCAGCAACTCGCCGGGACCAGCTAATAGGCAGTTCTTC. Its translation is CASNSPGPANRQFF.

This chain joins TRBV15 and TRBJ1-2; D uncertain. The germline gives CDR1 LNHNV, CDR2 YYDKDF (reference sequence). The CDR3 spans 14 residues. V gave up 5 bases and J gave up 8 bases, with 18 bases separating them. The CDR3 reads CATSGIPGVSGYTF. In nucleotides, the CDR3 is TGTGCCACCAGCGGAATCCCCGGGGTTTCCGGCTACACCTTC.

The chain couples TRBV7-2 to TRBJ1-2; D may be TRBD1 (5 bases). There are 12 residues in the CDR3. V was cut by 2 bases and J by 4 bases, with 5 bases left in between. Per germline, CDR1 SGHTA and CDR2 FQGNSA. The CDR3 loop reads CASSLRGYGYTF. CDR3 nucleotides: TGTGCCAGCAGCTTAAGGGGCTATGGCTACACCTTC.

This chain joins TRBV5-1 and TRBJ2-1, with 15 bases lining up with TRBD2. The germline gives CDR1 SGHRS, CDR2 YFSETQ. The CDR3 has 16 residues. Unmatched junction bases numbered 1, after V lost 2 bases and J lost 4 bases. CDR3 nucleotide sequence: TGCGCCAGCAGCTTCGGACTAGCGGGGGGGTACAATGAGCAGTTCTTC. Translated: CASSFGLAGGYNEQFF.

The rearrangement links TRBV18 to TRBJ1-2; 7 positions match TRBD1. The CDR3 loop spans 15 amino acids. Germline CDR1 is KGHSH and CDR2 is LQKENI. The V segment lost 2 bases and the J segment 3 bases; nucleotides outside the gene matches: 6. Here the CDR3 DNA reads TGTGCCAGCTCACCAGGGACAGACCTCTACTATGGCTACACCTTC. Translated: CASSPGTDLYYGYTF.

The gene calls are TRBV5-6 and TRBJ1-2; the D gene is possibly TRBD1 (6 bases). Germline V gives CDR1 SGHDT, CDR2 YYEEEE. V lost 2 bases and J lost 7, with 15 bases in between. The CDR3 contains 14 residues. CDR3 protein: CASSLSPGVGGYTF. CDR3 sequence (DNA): TGTGCCAGCAGCTTATCTCCAGGGGTGGGTGGCTACACCTTC.

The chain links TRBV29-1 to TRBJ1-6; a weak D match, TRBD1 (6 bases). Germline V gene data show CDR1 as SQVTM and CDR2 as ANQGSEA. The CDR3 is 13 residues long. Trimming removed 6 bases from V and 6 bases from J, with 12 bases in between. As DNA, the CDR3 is TGCAGCGTGTCAACAGGGATTAATTCACCCCTCCACTTT. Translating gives CSVSTGINSPLHF.

CDR3 region: CASRGEGSHEQFF. Written as DNA, the CDR3 is TGTGCCAGCAGGGGGGAGGGATCCCACGAGCAGTTCTTC. The chain couples TRBV2 to TRBJ2-1; 7 nucleotides line up with TRBD2. Germline V gene sequence: CDR1 SNHLY, CDR2 FYNNEI. With 6 bases clipped from V and 10 bases from J, the junction kept 9 bases outside the gene matches. The CDR3 runs 13 residues.

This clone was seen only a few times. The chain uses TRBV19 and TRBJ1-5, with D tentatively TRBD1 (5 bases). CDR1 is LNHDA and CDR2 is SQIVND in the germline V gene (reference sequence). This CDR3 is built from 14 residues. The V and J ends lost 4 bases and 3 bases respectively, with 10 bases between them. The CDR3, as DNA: TGTGCCAGTAGTACCCGGGACGTCAATCAGCCCCAGCATTTT. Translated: CASSTRDVNQPQHF.

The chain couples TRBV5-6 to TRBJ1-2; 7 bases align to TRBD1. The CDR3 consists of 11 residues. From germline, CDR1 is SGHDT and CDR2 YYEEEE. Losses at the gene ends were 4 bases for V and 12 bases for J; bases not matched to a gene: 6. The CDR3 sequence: CASSRQGVHTF. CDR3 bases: TGTGCCAGCAGCCGCCAGGGGGTTCACACCTTC. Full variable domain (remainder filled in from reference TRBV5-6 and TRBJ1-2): DAGVTQSPTHLIKTRGQQVTLRCSPKSGHDTVSWYQQALGQGPQFIFQYYEEEERQRGNFPDRFSGHQFPNYSSELNVNALLLGDSALYLCASSRQGVHTFGSGTRLTVV.